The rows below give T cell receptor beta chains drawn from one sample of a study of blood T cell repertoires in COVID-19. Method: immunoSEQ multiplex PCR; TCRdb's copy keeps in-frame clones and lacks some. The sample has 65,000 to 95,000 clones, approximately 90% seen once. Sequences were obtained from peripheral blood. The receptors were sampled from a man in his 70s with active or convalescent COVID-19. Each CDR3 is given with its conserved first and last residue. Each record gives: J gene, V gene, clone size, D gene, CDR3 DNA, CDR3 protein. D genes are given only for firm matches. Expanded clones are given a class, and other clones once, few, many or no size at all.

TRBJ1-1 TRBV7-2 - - TGTGCCAGCAGCTTTACAGGGAGATCTGAAGCTTTCTTT CASSFTGRSEAFF
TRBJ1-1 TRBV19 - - TGTGCCAGTAGTATCGCGGGGGCAACTGAAGCTTTCTTT CASSIAGATEAFF
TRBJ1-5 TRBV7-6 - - TGTGCCAGCAGCGCCACTCAGGGGAGCTATCAGCCCCAGCATTTT CASSATQGSYQPQHF
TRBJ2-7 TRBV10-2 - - TGCGCCAGCAGTGGACGGGGGTCCTACGAGCAGTACTTC CASSGRGSYEQYF
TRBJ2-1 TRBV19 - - TGTGCCAGTAGTATGGGGCCGAGCTCCTACAATGAGCAGTTCTTC CASSMGPSSYNEQFF
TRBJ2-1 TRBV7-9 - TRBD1 TGTGCCAGCAGCTTAGACGGGACAGGCCGATACAATGAGCAGTTCTTC CASSLDGTGRYNEQFF
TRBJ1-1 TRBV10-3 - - TGTGCCATCAGGAACAGGGACGTGAACACTGAAGCTTTCTTT CAIRNRDVNTEAFF
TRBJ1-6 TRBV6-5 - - TGTGCCAGCAGTTACGGCGACAGGCTAGCATCACCCCTCCACTTT CASSYGDRLASPLHF
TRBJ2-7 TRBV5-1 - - TGCGCCAGCAGCTTCAGGGGTAGCTCCTACGAGCAGTACTTC CASSFRGSSYEQYF
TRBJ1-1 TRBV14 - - TGTGCCAGCAGTACAGGGTTGAACACTGAAGCTTTCTTT CASSTGLNTEAFF
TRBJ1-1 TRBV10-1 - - TGCGCCAGCAGGCTACATCGGCGGGCTTTCTTT CASRLHRRAFF
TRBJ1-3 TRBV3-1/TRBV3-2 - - TGTGCCAGCAGCCAAGTTGGGGAGGGGATTCGAAACACCATATATTTT CASSQVGEGIRNTIYF
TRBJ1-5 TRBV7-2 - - TGTGCCAGCAGCTTACTACCACCGGTCAGCGGTCAGCCCCAGCATTTT CASSLLPPVSGQPQHF
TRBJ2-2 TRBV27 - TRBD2 TGTGCCAGCAGTTACGGGGGGGCGAACACCGGGGAGCTGTTTTTT CASSYGGANTGELFF
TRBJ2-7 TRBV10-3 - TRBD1 TGTGCCGCCGGGACAGGGGACGATTACGAGCAGTACTTC CAAGTGDDYEQYF
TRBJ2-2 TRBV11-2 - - TGTGCCAGCAGCCCATCACTAACGAACACCGGGGAGCTGTTTTTT CASSPSLTNTGELFF
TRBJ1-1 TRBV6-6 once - TGTGCCAGCAGAAAGGAGGGGAACACTGAAGCTTTCTTT CASRKEGNTEAFF
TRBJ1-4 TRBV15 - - TGTGCCACCAGCAGAGAAATCGGGGGGCTGTTTTTT CATSREIGGLFF
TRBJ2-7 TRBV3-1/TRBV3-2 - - TGTGCCAGCAGCCAGACACCCTACGAGCAGTACTTC CASSQTPYEQYF
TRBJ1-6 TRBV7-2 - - TGTGCCAGCAGCTTATTGGGAGATTCACCCCTCCACTTT CASSLLGDSPLHF
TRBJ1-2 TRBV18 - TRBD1 TGTGCCAGCTCACCCCTGGACAGGAACTATGGCTACACCTTC CASSPLDRNYGYTF
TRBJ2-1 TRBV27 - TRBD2 TGTGCCAGCAGTCCGGGAGGTGACGAGCAGTTCTTC CASSPGGDEQFF
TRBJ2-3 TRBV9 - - TGTGCCAGCAGCGTAGCGTGGGGGCGAGATACGCAGTATTTT CASSVAWGRDTQYF
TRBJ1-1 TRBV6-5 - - TGTGCCAGCAGTCAGAGGACGGGGACTGAAGCTTTCTTT CASSQRTGTEAFF
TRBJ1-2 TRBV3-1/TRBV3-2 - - TGTGCCAGCAGCCTGGCGGAGGTGAACTATGGCTACACCTTC CASSLAEVNYGYTF
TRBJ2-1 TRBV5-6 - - TGTGCCAGCAGCTTACCCCAGCGGCATTACAATGAGCAGTTCTTC CASSLPQRHYNEQFF
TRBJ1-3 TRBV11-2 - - TGTGCCAGCAGCCCCACCGGTCGGGGGAGATTTGGAAACACCATATATTTT CASSPTGRGRFGNTIYF